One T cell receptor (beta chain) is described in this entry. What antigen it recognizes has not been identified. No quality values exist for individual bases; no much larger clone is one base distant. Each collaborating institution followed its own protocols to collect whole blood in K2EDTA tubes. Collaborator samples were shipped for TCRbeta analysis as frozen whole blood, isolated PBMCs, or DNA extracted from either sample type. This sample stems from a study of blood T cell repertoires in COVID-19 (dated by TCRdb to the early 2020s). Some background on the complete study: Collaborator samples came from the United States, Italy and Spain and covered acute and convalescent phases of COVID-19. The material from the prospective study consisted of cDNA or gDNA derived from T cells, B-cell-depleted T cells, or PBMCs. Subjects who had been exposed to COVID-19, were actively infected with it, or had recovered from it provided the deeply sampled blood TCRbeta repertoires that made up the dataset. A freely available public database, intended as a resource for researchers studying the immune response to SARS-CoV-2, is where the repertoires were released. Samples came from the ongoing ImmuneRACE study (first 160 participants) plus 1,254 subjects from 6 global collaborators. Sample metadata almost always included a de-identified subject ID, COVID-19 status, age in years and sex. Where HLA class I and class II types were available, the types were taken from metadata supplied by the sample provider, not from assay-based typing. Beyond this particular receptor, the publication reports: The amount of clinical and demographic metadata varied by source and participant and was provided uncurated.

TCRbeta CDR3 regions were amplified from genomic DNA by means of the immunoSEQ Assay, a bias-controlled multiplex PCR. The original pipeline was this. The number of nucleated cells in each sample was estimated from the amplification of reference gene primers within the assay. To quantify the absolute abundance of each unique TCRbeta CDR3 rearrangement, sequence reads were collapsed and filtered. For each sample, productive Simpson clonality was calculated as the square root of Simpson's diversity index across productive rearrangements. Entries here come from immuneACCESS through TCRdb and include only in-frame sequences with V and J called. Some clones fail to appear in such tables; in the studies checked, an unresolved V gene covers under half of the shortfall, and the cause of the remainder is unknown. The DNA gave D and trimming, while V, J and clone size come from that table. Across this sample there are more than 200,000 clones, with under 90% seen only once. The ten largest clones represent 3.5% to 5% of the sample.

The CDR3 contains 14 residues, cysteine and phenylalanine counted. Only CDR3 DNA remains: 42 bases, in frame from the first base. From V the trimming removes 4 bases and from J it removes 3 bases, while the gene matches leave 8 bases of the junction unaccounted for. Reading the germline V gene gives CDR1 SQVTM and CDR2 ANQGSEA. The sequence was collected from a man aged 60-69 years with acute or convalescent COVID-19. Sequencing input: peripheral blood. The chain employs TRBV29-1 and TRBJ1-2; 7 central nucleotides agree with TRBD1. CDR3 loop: CSVAGQTGDYGYTF. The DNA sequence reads TGCAGCGTTGCGGGTCAAACAGGGGACTATGGCTACACCTTC.